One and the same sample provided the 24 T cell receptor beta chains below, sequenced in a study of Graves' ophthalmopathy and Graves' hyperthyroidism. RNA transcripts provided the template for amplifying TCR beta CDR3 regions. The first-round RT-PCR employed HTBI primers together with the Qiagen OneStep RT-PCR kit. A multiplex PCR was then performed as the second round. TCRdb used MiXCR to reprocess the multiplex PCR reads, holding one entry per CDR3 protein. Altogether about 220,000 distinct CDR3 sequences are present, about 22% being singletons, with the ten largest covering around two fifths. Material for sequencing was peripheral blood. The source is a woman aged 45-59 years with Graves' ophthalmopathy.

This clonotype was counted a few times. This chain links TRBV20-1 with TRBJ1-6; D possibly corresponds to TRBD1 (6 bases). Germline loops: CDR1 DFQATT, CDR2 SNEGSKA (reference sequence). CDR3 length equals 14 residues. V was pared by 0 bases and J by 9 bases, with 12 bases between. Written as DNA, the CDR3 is TGCAGTGCTAGAGATGTCGGGGGCGGTTCACCCCTCCACTTT. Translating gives CSARDVGGGSPLHF.

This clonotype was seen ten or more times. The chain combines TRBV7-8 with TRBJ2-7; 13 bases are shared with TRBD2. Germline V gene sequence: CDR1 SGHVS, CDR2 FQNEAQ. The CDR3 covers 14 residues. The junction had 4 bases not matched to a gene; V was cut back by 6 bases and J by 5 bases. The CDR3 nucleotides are TGTGCCAGCAGTGGGACTAGCGGGAAACACGAGCAGTACTTC. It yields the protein CASSGTSGKHEQYF. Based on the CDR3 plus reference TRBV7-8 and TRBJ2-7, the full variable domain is GAGVSQSPRYKVAKRGQDVALRCDPISGHVSLFWYQQALGQGPEFLTYFQNEAQLDKSGLPSDRFFAERPEGSVSTLKIQRTQQEDSAVYLCASSGTSGKHEQYFGPGTRLTVT.

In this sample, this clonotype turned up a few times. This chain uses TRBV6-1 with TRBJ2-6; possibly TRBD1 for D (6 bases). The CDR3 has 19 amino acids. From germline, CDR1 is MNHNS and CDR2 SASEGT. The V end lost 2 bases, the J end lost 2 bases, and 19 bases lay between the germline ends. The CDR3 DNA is TGTGCCAGCAGTGAATTGTTTGGGGGCGAAGGGACTGGGGCCAACGTCCTGACTTTC. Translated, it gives CASSELFGGEGTGANVLTF.

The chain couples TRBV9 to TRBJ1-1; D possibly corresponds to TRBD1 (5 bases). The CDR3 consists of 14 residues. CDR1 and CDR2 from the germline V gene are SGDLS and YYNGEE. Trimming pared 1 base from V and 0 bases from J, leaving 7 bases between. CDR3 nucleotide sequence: TGTGCCAGCAGCGTACAGGGAATGAACACTGAAGCTTTCTTT. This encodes CASSVQGMNTEAFF.

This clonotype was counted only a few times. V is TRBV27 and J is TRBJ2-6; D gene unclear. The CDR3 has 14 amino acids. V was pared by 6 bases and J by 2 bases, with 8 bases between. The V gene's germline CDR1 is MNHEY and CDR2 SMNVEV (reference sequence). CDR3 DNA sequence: TGTGCCAGCAGAACAGTCACTGGGGCCAACGTCCTGACTTTC. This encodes CASRTVTGANVLTF.

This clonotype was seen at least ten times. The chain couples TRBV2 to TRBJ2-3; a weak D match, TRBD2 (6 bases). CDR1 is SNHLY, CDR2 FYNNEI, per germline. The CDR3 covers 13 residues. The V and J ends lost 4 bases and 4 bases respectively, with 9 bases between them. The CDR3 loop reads CASSVWGADTQYF. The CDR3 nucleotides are TGTGCCAGCAGTGTATGGGGGGCAGATACGCAGTATTTT. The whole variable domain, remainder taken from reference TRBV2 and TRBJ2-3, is EPEVTQTPSHQVTQMGQEVILRCVPISNHLYFYWYRQILGQKVEFLVSFYNNEISEKSEIFDDQFSVERPDGSNFTLKIRSTKLEDSAMYFCASSVWGADTQYFGPGTRLTVL.

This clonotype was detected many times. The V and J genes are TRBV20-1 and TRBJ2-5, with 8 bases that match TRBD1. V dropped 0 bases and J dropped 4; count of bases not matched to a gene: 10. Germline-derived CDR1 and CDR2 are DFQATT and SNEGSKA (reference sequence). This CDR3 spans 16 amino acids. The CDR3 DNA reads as TGCAGTGCTAGAGATGTGTTTAGGACAGGGACAGAGACCCAGTACTTC. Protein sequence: CSARDVFRTGTETQYF.

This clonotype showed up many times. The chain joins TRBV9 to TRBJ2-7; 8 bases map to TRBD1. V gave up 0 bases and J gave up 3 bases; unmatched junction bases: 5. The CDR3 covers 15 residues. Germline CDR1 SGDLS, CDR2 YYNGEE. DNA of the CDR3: TGTGCCAGCAGCGTAGCCCCAGGGGGCCGCTACGAGCAGTACTTC. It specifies CASSVAPGGRYEQYF.

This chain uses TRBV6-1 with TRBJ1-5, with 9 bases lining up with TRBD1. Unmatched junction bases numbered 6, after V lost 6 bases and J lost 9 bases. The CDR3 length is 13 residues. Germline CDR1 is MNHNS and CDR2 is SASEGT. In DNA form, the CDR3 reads TGTGCCAGCAGCCGGACAGGGGAACGGCCCCAGCATTTT. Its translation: CASSRTGERPQHF.

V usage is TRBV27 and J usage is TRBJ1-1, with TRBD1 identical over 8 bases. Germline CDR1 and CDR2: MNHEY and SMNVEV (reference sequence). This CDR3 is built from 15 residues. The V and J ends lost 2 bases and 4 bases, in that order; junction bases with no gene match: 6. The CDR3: CASSLPGQAVTEAFF. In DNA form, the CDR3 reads TGTGCCAGCAGTTTACCGGGACAGGCCGTCACTGAAGCTTTCTTT.

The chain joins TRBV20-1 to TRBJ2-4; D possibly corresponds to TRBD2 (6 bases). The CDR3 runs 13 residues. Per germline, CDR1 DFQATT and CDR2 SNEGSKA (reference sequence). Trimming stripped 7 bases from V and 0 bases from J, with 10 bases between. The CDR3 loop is CSVPGGAKNIQYF. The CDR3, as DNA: TGCAGTGTTCCCGGGGGAGCCAAAAACATTCAGTACTTC.

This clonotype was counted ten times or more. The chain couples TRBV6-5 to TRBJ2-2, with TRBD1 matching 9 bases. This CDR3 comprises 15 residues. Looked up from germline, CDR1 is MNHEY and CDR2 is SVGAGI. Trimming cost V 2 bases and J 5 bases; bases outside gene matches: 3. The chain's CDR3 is CASSYDRGGTGELFF. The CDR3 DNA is TGTGCCAGCAGTTACGACAGGGGGGGGACCGGGGAGCTGTTTTTT.

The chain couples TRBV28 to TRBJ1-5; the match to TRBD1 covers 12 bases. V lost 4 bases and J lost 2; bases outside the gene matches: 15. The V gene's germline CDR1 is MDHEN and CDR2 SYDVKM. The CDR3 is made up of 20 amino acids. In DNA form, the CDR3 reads TGTGCCAGCAGTTCAAGACTCCGGGACAGGGGGCGGGTTGGCAATCAGCCCCAGCATTTT. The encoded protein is CASSSRLRDRGRVGNQPQHF.

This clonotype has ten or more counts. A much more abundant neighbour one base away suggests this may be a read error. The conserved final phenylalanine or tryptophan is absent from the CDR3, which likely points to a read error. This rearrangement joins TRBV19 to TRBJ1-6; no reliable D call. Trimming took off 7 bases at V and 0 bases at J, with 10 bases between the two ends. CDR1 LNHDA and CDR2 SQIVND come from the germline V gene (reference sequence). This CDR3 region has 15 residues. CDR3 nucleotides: TGTGCCAGTACCAAAGGAGTCTCCTATAATTCACCCCTCCACTCT. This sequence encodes CASTKGVSYNSPLHS.

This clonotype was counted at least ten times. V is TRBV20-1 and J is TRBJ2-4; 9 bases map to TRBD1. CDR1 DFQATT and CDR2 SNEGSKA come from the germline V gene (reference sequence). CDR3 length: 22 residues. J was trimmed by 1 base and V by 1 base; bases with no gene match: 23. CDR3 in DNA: TGCAGTGCTAGAGCCCTTAGTACCGGGACAGGGAAGAGGGGATGGGCCAAAAACATTCAGTACTTC. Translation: CSARALSTGTGKRGWAKNIQYF.

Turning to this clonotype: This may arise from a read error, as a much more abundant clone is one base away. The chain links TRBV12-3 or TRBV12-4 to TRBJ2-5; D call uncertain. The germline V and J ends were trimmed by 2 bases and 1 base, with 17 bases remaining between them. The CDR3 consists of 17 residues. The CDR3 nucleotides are TGTGCCAGCAGTTTACGTATACTACCTGCAACCCAAGAGACCCAGTACTTC. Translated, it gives CASSLRILPATQETQYF.

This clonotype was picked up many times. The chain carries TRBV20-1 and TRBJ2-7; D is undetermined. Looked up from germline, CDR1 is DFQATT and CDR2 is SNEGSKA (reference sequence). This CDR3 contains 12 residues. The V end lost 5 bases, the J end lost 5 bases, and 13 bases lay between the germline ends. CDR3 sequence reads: CSAYNRLDEQYF. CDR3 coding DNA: TGCAGTGCTTATAACAGACTTGACGAGCAGTACTTC.

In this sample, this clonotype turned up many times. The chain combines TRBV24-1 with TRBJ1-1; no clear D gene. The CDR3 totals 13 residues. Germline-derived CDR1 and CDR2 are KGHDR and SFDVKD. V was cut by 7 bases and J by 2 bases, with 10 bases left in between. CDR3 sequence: CATSDGSNTEAFF. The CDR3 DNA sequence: TGTGCCACCAGCGACGGAAGTAACACTGAAGCTTTCTTT.

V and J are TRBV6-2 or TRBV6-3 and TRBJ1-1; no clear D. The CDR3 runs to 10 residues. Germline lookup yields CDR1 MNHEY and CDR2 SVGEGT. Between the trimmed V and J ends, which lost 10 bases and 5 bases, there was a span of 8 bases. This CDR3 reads CAIGRTEAFF. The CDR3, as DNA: TGTGCCATCGGGAGAACTGAAGCTTTCTTT.

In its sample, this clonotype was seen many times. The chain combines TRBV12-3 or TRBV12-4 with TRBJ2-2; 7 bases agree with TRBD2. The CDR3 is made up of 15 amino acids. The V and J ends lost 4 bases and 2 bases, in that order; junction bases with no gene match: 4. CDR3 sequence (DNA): TGTGCCAGCAGTTCAGGGAGGGGAAACACCGGGGAGCTGTTTTTT. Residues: CASSSGRGNTGELFF.

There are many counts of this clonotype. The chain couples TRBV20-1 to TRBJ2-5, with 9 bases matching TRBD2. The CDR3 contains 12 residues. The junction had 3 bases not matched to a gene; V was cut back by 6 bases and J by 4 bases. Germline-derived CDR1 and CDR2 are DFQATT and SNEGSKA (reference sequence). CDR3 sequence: CSAETSGETQYF. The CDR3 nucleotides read TGCAGTGCCGAGACTAGCGGAGAGACCCAGTACTTC.

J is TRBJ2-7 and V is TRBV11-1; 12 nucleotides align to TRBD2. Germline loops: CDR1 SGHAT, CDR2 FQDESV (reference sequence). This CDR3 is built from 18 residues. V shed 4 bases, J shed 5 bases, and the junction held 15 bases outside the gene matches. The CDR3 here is CASSSRPRTSGRRDEQYF. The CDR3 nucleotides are TGTGCCAGCAGCTCCCGCCCGCGAACTAGCGGGAGGCGTGACGAGCAGTACTTC.

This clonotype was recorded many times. The CDR3 DNA follows: TGTGCCATCCTGGCAGACTACGAGCAGTACTTC. This codes for CAILADYEQYF. The chain is built from TRBV2 and TRBJ2-7, with D unclear. Germline CDR1 and CDR2: SNHLY and FYNNEI. The CDR3 totals 11 residues. Trimming left V 10 bases short and J 3 bases short, with 10 bases between.

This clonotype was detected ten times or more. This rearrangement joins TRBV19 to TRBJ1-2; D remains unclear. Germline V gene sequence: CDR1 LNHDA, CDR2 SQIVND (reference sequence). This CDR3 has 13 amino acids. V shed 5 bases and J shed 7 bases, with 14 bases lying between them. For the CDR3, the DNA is TGTGCCAGTAGTGCCAATTCGATGGTTGGCTACACCTTC. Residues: CASSANSMVGYTF.